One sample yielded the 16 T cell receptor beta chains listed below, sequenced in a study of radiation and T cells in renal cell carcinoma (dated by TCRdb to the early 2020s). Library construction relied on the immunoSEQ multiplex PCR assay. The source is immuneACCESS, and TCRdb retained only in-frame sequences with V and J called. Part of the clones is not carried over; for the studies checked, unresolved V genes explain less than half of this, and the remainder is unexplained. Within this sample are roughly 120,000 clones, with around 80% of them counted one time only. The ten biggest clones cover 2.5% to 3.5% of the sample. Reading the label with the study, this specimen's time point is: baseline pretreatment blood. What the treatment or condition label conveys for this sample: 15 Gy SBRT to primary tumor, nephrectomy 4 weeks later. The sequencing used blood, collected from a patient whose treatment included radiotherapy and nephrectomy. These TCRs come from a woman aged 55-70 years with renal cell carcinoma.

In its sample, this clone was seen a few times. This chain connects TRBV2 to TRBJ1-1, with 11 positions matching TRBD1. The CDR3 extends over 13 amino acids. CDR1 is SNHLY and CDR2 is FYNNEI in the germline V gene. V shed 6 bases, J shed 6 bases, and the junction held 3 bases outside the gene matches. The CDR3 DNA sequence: TGTGCCAGCAGGGGACAGGGGGTCGCTGAAGCTTTCTTT. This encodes CASRGQGVAEAFF.

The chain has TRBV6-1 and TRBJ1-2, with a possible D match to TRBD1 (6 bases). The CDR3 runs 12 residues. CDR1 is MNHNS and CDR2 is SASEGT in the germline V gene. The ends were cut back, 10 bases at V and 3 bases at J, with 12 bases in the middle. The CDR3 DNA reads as TGTGCCAACACGGACAGCTACTATGGCTACACCTTC. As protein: CANTDSYYGYTF.

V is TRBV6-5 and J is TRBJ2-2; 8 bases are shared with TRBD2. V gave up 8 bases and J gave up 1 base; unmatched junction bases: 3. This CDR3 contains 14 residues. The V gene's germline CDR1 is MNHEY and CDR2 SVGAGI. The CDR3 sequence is CASATSGNTGELFF. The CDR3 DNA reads TGTGCCAGCGCTACTAGCGGGAACACCGGGGAGCTGTTTTTT.

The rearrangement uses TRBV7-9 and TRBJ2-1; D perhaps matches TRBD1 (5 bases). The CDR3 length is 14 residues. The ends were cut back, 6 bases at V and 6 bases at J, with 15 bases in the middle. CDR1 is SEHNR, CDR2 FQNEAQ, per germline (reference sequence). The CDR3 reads CASRRDSWANEQFF. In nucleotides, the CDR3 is TGTGCCAGCAGGCGAGACAGCTGGGCCAATGAGCAGTTCTTC.

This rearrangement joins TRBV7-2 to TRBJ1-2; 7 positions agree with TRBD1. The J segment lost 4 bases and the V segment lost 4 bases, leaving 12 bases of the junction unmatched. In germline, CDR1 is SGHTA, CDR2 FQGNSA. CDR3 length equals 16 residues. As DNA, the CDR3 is TGTGCCAGCAGCTCCTCGACAGGGATAATTCTCTATGGCTACACCTTC. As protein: CASSSSTGIILYGYTF.

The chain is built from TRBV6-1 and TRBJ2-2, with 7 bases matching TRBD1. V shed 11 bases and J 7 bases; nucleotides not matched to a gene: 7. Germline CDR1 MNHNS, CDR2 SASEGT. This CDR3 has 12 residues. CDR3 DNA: TGTGCCGGACAACAGGGGAGCGGGGAGCTGTTTTTT. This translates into CAGQQGSGELFF.

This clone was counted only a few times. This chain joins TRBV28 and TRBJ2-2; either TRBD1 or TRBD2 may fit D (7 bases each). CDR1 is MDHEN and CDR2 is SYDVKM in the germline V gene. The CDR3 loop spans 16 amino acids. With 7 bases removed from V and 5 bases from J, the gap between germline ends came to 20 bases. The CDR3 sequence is CASTEAGRGRTGELFF. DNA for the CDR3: TGTGCCAGCACCGAGGCTGGGAGGGGGCGGACCGGGGAGCTGTTTTTT.

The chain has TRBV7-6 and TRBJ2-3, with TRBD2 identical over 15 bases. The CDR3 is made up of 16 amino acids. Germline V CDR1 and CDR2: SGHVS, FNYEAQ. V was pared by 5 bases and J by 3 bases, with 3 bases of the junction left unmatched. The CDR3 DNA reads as TGTGCCAGCAGCCTCGGGACTAGCGGGGGGACAGATACGCAGTATTTT. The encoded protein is CASSLGTSGGTDTQYF. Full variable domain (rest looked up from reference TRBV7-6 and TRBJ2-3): GAGVSQSPRYKVTKRGQDVALRCDPISGHVSLYWYRQALGQGPEFLTYFNYEAQQDKSGLPNDRFSAERPEGSISTLTIQRTEQRDSAMYRCASSLGTSGGTDTQYFGPGTRLTVL.

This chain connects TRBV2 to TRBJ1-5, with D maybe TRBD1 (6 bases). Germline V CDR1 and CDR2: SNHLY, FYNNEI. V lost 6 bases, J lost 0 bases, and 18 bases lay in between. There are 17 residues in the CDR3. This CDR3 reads CASSWDTASYSNQPQHF. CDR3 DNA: TGTGCCAGCAGCTGGGACACCGCTTCGTATAGCAATCAGCCCCAGCATTTT.

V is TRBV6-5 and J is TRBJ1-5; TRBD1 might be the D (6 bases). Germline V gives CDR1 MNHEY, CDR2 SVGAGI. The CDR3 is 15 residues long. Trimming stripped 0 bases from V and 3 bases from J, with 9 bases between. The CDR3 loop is CASSYSQGNNQPQHF. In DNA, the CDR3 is TGTGCCAGCAGTTACTCGCAGGGGAACAATCAGCCCCAGCATTTT.

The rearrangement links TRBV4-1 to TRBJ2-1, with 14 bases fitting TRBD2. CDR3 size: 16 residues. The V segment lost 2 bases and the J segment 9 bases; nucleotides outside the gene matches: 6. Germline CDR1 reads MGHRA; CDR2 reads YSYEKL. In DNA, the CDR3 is TGCGCCAGCAGCCAATCCGGGACTAGCGGGAGAAGTGAGCAGTTCTTC. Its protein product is CASSQSGTSGRSEQFF.

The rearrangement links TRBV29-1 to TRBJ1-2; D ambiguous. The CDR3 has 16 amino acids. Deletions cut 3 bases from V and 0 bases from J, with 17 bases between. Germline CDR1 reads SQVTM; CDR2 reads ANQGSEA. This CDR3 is CSVDSPVSPANYGYTF. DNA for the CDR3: TGCAGCGTTGACTCCCCGGTCAGCCCAGCTAACTATGGCTACACCTTC.

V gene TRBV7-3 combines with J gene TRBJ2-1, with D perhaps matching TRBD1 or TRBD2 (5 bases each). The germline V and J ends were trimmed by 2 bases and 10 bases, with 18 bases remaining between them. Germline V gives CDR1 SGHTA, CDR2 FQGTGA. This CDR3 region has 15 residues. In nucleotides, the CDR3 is TGTGCCAGCAGCTTAGGTCCTGGGGAAGGGGACGAGCAGTTCTTC. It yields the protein CASSLGPGEGDEQFF.

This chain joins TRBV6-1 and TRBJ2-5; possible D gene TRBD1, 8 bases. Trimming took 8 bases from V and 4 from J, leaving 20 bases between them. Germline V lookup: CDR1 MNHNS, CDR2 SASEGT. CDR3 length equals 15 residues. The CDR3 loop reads CASQGSGDRLETQYF. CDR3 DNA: TGTGCCAGCCAGGGAAGCGGGGACAGGCTAGAGACCCAGTACTTC.

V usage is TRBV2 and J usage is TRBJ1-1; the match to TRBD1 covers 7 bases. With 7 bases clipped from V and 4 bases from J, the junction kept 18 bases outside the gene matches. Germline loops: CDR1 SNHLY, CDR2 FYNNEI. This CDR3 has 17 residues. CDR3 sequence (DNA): TGTGCCAGCATCCGAACAGGGGTTGGTTTCAAAGGCACTGAAGCTTTCTTT. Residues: CASIRTGVGFKGTEAFF.

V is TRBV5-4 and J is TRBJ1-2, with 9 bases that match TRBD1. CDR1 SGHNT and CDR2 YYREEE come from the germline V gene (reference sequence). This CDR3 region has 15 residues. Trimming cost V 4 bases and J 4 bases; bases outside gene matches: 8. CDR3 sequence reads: CASSPQGGQGYGYTF. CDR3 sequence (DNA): TGTGCCAGCAGCCCCCAAGGGGGACAGGGCTATGGCTACACCTTC. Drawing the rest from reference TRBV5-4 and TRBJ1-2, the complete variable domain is ETGVTQSPTHLIKTRGQQVTLRCSSQSGHNTVSWYQQALGQGPQFIFQYYREEENGRGNFPPRFSGLQFPNYSSELNVNALELDDSALYLCASSPQGGQGYGYTFGSGTRLTVV.